In its sample, the clone carrying this TCR beta chain was seen a few times. This sample was included in a study of T cell responses to AZD1222 COVID-19 vaccine. The assay was immunoSEQ multiplex PCR, and TCRdb's table has in-frame clones only and misses some. The sample records around 70,000 clones, around nine tenths being singletons. This CDR3 comprises 15 residues. Per the germline V gene, CDR1 is SGDLS and CDR2 is YYNGEE. The V and J ends lost 6 bases and 8 bases, in that order; junction bases with no gene match: 11. The input for sequencing was peripheral blood, taken 28 days after the second AZD1222 dose. The receptor's source is an adult who received the AZD1222 COVID-19 vaccine. V and J are TRBV9 and TRBJ1-6; 7 positions match TRBD1. The CDR3 region is CASTPEGARDSPLHF. CDR3 nucleotide sequence: TGTGCCAGCACCCCGGAGGGGGCACGTGATTCACCCCTCCACTTT.